Here is one TCR beta chain with its context. The CDR3 covers 15 residues. Germline assignment: CDR1 ENHRY and CDR2 SYGVKD. Trimming cost V 4 bases and J 5 bases; bases outside gene matches: 5. This specimen comes from a study of PD-L1 blockade in urothelial cancer. TCRdb keeps only in-frame clones here, not all; method: immunoSEQ multiplex PCR. The data hold about 45,000 clones, with 88% observed a single time. The genes are TRBV10-3 and TRBJ1-5; 10 positions match TRBD1. The sequencing used PBMCs, collected around atezolizumab (anti-PD-L1) treatment. The sequence derives from a woman in her fifties or sixties with urothelial cancer. The CDR3 bases are TGTGCCATCAGTGCCTATGGACAGGGGGATCAGCCCCAGCATTTT. Encoded protein: CAISAYGQGDQPQHF.